This is a list of T cell receptor beta chains from one sample in a study of shared clonotypes between healthy human individuals. TCRdb keeps only in-frame clones here, not all; method: immunoSEQ multiplex PCR. In the table there are over a million clones, approximately 80% of which are singletons. Sequenced: memory CD4+ T cells from PBMCs. Every receptor here comes from a man aged 18 to 35 in good health. Some clones in this sample may be carry-over from other donors' samples. Each CDR3 is given without its conserved first and last residue.

v_call,j_call,cdr3_aa
TRBV7-9,TRBJ1-2,ASSPRAGQGSPAIYGYT
TRBV7-8,TRBJ2-5,ASSFAGETQY
TRBV5-1,TRBJ1-2,ASSPLGTSIGYT
TRBV4-1,TRBJ1-1,ASSRGESRTEAF
TRBV5-6,TRBJ1-2,ASSPAGNYGYT
TRBV7-8,TRBJ2-1,ASTPGRGEGEQF
TRBV15,TRBJ1-1,ATSRDTAYTEAF
TRBV2,TRBJ1-1,ASSGPENTEAF
TRBV30,TRBJ2-6,AWSVGGPGANVLT
TRBV28,TRBJ2-7,ASSFGSGEQY
TRBV5-4,TRBJ1-2,ASSKAGTGGVGYT
TRBV7-9,TRBJ1-5,ASSLVAGGDNQPQH
TRBV29-1,TRBJ1-2,SVEEGGDGYT
TRBV7-2,TRBJ2-1,ASRQQGPYNEQF
TRBV28,TRBJ2-3,ASSLSSGTDTQY
TRBV10-3,TRBJ1-2,ATGQGSLSGYT
TRBV7-3,TRBJ2-1,ASSPRLAGVEEQF
TRBV5-1,TRBJ2-3,ASSSGTGASTDTQY
TRBV11-2,TRBJ2-1,ASSPGRVVQF
TRBV7-8,TRBJ2-7,ASSLSFISYEQY
TRBV27,TRBJ2-2,ASSLLVRGELF
TRBV28,TRBJ2-7,ASSPSGRAVRTY
TRBV4-2,TRBJ2-7,ASSQDWASDASYEQY
TRBV11-1,TRBJ2-7,ASSSDRDFRGLHDEQY
TRBV6-1,TRBJ2-7,ASSVDLSPYEQY
TRBV5-5,TRBJ2-2,ASSLPGLSTYSNTGELF
TRBV5-1,TRBJ1-1,ASSPDSMNTEAF
TRBV7-9,TRBJ2-5,ASSLGGSQETQY
TRBV25-1,TRBJ1-2,ASSDSVFGQFLT
TRBV7-2,TRBJ2-7,ASSPLVLQGAWDEQY
TRBV2,TRBJ2-2,ASSPSRTTNTGELF
TRBV5-1,TRBJ2-6,ASSTGTSSGANVLT
TRBV5-6,TRBJ2-7,ASSGTTGYYEQY
TRBV11-1,TRBJ2-3,ASSLQFSTQY
TRBV28,TRBJ2-7,ASSAPRQGAVVYEQY
TRBV21-1,TRBJ1-2,ASSKKRVSWSGDYGYT
TRBV6-6,TRBJ2-3,ASSGDTQY
TRBV4-3,TRBJ1-4,ASSPDGGTNEKLF
TRBV9,TRBJ2-1,ASSVASGTSGRANEQF
TRBV5-4,TRBJ2-7,ASSLGLAGVYEQY
TRBV5-6,TRBJ1-1,ASSYGVLDTEAF
TRBV9,TRBJ1-3,ASSDRQLSGNTIY
TRBV27,TRBJ1-6,ASSFLVSENSPLH
TRBV15,TRBJ2-7,ATSRERGEGYEQY
TRBV5-5,TRBJ2-1,ASSLQGAYNEQF
TRBV9,.,ASSLSPTYEQY
TRBV19,TRBJ1-5,ASSPLEGFNQPQH
TRBV7-8,TRBJ2-3,ASSPVGSGRAGSDTQY
TRBV9,TRBJ1-3,ASSVEGTGIAGNTIY
TRBV5-1,TRBJ2-1,ASSQTSGPAYNEQF
TRBV10-3,TRBJ2-7,AISGRERSSYEQY
TRBV7-2,TRBJ1-1,ASSLGGTGGRAF
TRBV28,TRBJ2-3,ASSPGFGWQY